The T cell receptor (beta chain) described here comes from a study of beta chain features in type 1 diabetes. Study-level results: For Type 1 diabetes patients, all four CD4+ subsets carried TCRB CDR3s that were moderately but significantly shorter. Naive, central memory and Treg TCRB repertoires appeared more alike in patients than in healthy donors.

The whole isolated RNA underwent reverse transcription, so sequencing captured expressed TCRB transcripts. TCRdb's copy holds only in-frame clones and misses some; the assay was immunoSEQ multiplex PCR. The repertoire includes around 160,000 clones, about 9% of them detected once, and 0.54% sits in the top ten. As to this clone: Antigen unknown.

This CDR3 has 13 amino acids. V lost 2 bases and J 5 bases, leaving 7 bases between the germline ends. CDR1 is SGHVS and CDR2 is FQNEAQ in the germline V gene. The specimen sequenced was central memory CD4+ T cells from blood. The origin of this receptor is a young woman with type 1 diabetes. The chain is built from TRBV7-8 and TRBJ2-1; D remains ambiguous. As DNA, the CDR3 is TGTGCCAGCAGCTTAACGCTAGACAATGAGCAGTTCTTC. Its translation is CASSLTLDNEQFF.